This passage covers 2 T cell receptor beta chains from one sample sequenced in a study of technical replicates of blood from a handful of donors. TCRdb's copy holds only in-frame clones and misses some; the assay was immunoSEQ multiplex PCR. This sample has about 74,000 clones, with about 88% found just once. The sample comprised T cells isolated from PBMCs. These receptors were obtained from a human donor in good health.

The genes are TRBV11-2 and TRBJ1-1, with no clear D. V was cut by 1 base and J by 1 base, with 10 bases left in between. The CDR3 totals 15 residues. Germline CDR1 is SGHAT and CDR2 is FQNNGV. CDR3 sequence (DNA): TGTGCCAGCAGCTTAGTACCTACGGGGAACACTGAAGCTTTCTTT. Translation: CASSLVPTGNTEAFF.

This chain joins TRBV15 and TRBJ2-7; D remains unclear. The CDR3 is 15 residues long. CDR1 is LNHNV, CDR2 YYDKDF, per germline (reference sequence). V was cut by 1 base and J by 3 bases, with 13 bases left in between. CDR3 sequence: CATSRAQAIGYEQYF. CDR3 sequence (DNA): TGTGCCACCAGCAGAGCTCAGGCTATAGGCTACGAGCAGTACTTC.